The 32 T cell receptor beta chains presented below share a single source sample, sequenced in a study of T cell responses to AZD1222 COVID-19 vaccine. Libraries were prepared by immunoSEQ multiplex PCR; TCRdb keeps only in-frame clonotypes and omits some of them. The sample shows 170,000 or so clones, 90% of them seen only once. The material was peripheral blood, obtained on day 0 of AZD1222 vaccination. The receptor source for this set is an adult in good health.

This sequence joins TRBV2 and TRBJ1-2; D is ambiguous. Germline CDR1 reads SNHLY; CDR2 reads FYNNEI. This CDR3 has 13 residues. The V end was cut by 2 bases, the J end by 4 bases, with 8 bases between. The CDR3 spells CASSEYEVYGYTF. The CDR3 DNA follows: TGTGCCAGCAGTGAATATGAGGTCTATGGCTACACCTTC.

The chain employs TRBV7-8 and TRBJ1-5; D not resolved. CDR1 is SGHVS and CDR2 is FQNEAQ in the germline V gene. This CDR3 comprises 14 residues. The germline V and J ends were trimmed by 5 bases and 4 bases, with 12 bases remaining between them. CDR3 in DNA: TGTGCCAGCAGCCCGCGAGGCTCAAATCAGCCCCAGCATTTT. This codes for CASSPRGSNQPQHF.

V and J are TRBV7-3 and TRBJ2-3, with 7 bases aligning to TRBD2. V lost 3 bases and J lost 2; bases outside the gene matches: 2. The CDR3 spans 14 residues. CDR1 and CDR2 from the germline V gene are SGHTA and FQGTGA. This CDR3 reads CASSFRDYTDTQYF. The CDR3, as DNA: TGTGCCAGCAGCTTTCGGGACTACACAGATACGCAGTATTTT.

The genes are TRBV18 and TRBJ2-7; the D is unclear. CDR1 is KGHSH and CDR2 is LQKENI in the germline V gene. Trimming removed 3 bases from V and 2 bases from J, with 8 bases in between. The CDR3 length is 13 residues. The CDR3 reads CASSPYGTYEQYF. The DNA for the CDR3 is TGTGCCAGCTCACCGTACGGTACCTACGAGCAGTACTTC.

This chain connects TRBV6-2 or TRBV6-3 to TRBJ2-7; 10 positions match TRBD1. CDR1 is MNHEY, CDR2 SVGEGT, per germline. With 2 bases clipped from V and 3 bases from J, the junction kept 7 bases outside the gene matches. The CDR3 extends over 16 amino acids. Here the CDR3 reads CASSYDDRGRNYEQYF. The DNA for the CDR3 is TGTGCCAGCAGTTACGACGACAGGGGGCGCAACTACGAGCAGTACTTC.

This chain links TRBV6-7 with TRBJ2-7; a possible D gene is TRBD2 (5 bases). TRBV6-7 is noted as an ORF with a role that remains uncertain. V shed 1 base and J shed 1 base, with 23 bases lying between them. This CDR3 has 19 amino acids. The CDR3 DNA is TGTGCCAGCAGTTACTACGACAAACGCGGGCTCACCCGTTCCTACGAGCAGTACTTC. It encodes CASSYYDKRGLTRSYEQYF.

This clone was found a few times. The CDR3 protein is CASSYQTGGAETQYF. The CDR3 DNA reads as TGTGCCAGCAGTTACCAAACAGGGGGCGCGGAGACCCAGTACTTC. The gene calls are TRBV6-5 and TRBJ2-5, with 9 nucleotides matching TRBD1. V lost 2 bases and J lost 5; bases outside the gene matches: 6. The germline V gene has CDR1 MNHEY and CDR2 SVGAGI. The CDR3 extends over 15 amino acids.

With respect to this clone: Distinct nucleotide sequences in the sample also encode this CDR3. J is TRBJ1-4 and V is TRBV9; TRBD1 is a possible D gene (6 bases). In germline, CDR1 is SGDLS, CDR2 YYNGEE. V lost 3 bases and J lost 2, with 11 bases in between. The CDR3 consists of 15 residues. The CDR3 protein is CASSAGQSTNEKLFF. As DNA, the CDR3 is TGTGCCAGCAGCGCCGGACAGAGTACTAATGAAAAACTGTTTTTT.

V usage is TRBV15 and J usage is TRBJ1-5, with D possibly matching TRBD1 (5 bases). The CDR3 contains 14 residues. Germline V CDR1 and CDR2: LNHNV, YYDKDF (reference sequence). V was clipped by 0 bases and J by 7 bases, with 10 bases between them. The CDR3 DNA sequence: TGTGCCACCAGCAGAGATCAGGGAAAACAGCCCCAGCATTTT. Encoded protein: CATSRDQGKQPQHF. The complete variable domain, with remaining parts taken from reference TRBV15 and TRBJ1-5, reads DAMVIQNPRYQVTQFGKPVTLSCSQTLNHNVMYWYQQKSSQAPKLLFHYYDKDFNNEADTPDNFQSRRPNTSFCFLDIRSPGLGDTAMYLCATSRDQGKQPQHFGDGTRLSIL.

This sequence joins TRBV5-1 and TRBJ1-1; D is undetermined. Deletions cut 5 bases from V and 5 bases from J, with 19 bases between. Germline V CDR1 and CDR2: SGHRS, YFSETQ. The CDR3 runs 15 residues. In nucleotides, the CDR3 is TGCGCCAGCAGGCACGTCGCGGGCCCGGGGACTGAAGCTTTCTTT. It is translated as CASRHVAGPGTEAFF.

The chain is built from TRBV6-6 and TRBJ2-7, with TRBD2 matching 9 bases. Unmatched junction bases numbered 17, after V lost 5 bases and J lost 6 bases. The CDR3 consists of 17 residues. Germline V gene data show CDR1 as MNHNY and CDR2 as SVGAGI (reference sequence). CDR3 residues: CASSPGGISGGTFEQYF. The CDR3 DNA is TGTGCCAGCAGTCCCGGGGGGATTAGCGGGGGAACGTTCGAGCAGTACTTC.

The V and J genes are TRBV6-5 and TRBJ2-6; D unresolved. This CDR3 contains 16 residues. Trimming left V 2 bases short and J 2 bases short, with 10 bases between. Germline V CDR1 and CDR2: MNHEY, SVGAGI. Here the CDR3 DNA reads TGTGCCAGCAGTTACGATTACCCGGCTGGGGCCAACGTCCTGACTTTC. It codes for CASSYDYPAGANVLTF.

A remark on this clone: Sequence at one end of the junction differs from germline and may be a read error. This chain links TRBV7-7 with TRBJ2-2; no clear D. From germline, CDR1 is SSHAT and CDR2 FNYEAQ (reference sequence). CDR3 size: 16 residues. The CDR3 reads CASSSNPGPNTGELFF. CDR3 bases: TGTGCTAGCAGCTCGAACCCGGGTCCGAACACCGGGGAGCTGTTTTTT.

The chain has TRBV7-2 and TRBJ1-1; the D is unclear. The CDR3 runs to 15 residues. Germline V gene data show CDR1 as SGHTA and CDR2 as FQGNSA. V lost 2 bases and J 1 base, leaving 11 bases between the germline ends. This chain's CDR3 is CASSLNPSANTEAFF. For the CDR3, the DNA is TGTGCCAGCAGCTTAAATCCCTCGGCGAACACTGAAGCTTTCTTT.

The rearrangement uses TRBV28 and TRBJ1-6; a possible D gene is TRBD1 (5 bases). The CDR3 contains 15 residues. Germline assignment: CDR1 MDHEN and CDR2 SYDVKM. Deletions cut 7 bases from V and 5 bases from J, with 15 bases between. CDR3 nucleotide sequence: TGTGCCAGCATCCCCAGTCAGGGAGATAATTCACCCCTCCACTTT. It specifies CASIPSQGDNSPLHF.

This clone has only a few counts. The V and J genes are TRBV7-3 and TRBJ2-3; 10 nucleotides match TRBD2. The CDR3 is made up of 16 amino acids. Germline-derived CDR1 and CDR2 are SGHTA and FQGTGA. The V and J ends lost 5 bases and 7 bases, in that order; junction bases with no gene match: 12. DNA for the CDR3: TGTGCCAGCAGCCCGACAAGCGGGGGGGCCATTCATACGCAGTATTTT. It is translated as CASSPTSGGAIHTQYF.

This chain joins TRBV2 and TRBJ2-5; perhaps D is TRBD1 or TRBD2 (5 bases each). The V end was cut by 6 bases, the J end by 5 bases, with 10 bases between. There are 12 residues in the CDR3. Germline CDR1 is SNHLY and CDR2 is FYNNEI. Written as DNA, the CDR3 is TGTGCCAGCAGCAGGGACCGGGAGACCCAGTACTTC. Encoded protein: CASSRDRETQYF.

The rearrangement uses TRBV11-3 and TRBJ1-1, with D possibly TRBD1 on 6 matching bases. The CDR3 has 14 amino acids. Germline V gives CDR1 SGHNT, CDR2 YENEEA. V was shortened by 5 bases and J by 6 bases, with 16 bases between the two germline ends. Here the CDR3 DNA reads TGTGCCAGCAGCGTCGGAGGGGGGCCCCCTGAAGCTTTCTTT. It translates to CASSVGGGPPEAFF.

The chain couples TRBV2 to TRBJ2-1; TRBD1 matches at 9 bases. The V gene end was trimmed by 2 bases and the J gene end by 14 bases; junction bases not matched to a gene: 1. CDR1 SNHLY and CDR2 FYNNEI come from the germline V gene. The length of the CDR3 is 11 residues. Here the CDR3 reads CASSERQGEFF. Here the CDR3 DNA reads TGTGCCAGCAGTGAAAGACAGGGGGAGTTCTTC.

The rearrangement links TRBV3-1 (or the pseudogene TRBV3-2) to TRBJ1-1; possibly TRBD1 for D (5 bases). The germline V gene has CDR1 LGHDT and CDR2 YNNKEL (reference sequence). The CDR3 covers 14 residues. Trimming removed 1 base at V and 4 bases at J, with 10 bases between. The CDR3 region is CASSQVPGATEAFF. The CDR3 nucleotides are TGTGCCAGCAGCCAAGTTCCCGGGGCCACTGAAGCTTTCTTT.

This clone is a singleton in its sample. The chain recombines TRBV9 with TRBJ2-2; D is perhaps TRBD1 or TRBD2 (6 bases each). This CDR3 is built from 17 residues. Trimming left V 4 bases short and J 1 base short, with 17 bases between. Germline V CDR1 and CDR2: SGDLS, YYNGEE. CDR3 protein: CASSRSHREVNTGELFF. The CDR3 region has the DNA TGTGCCAGCAGCCGGTCTCACAGGGAGGTGAACACCGGGGAGCTGTTTTTT.

This rearrangement joins TRBV13 to TRBJ2-1; D is ambiguous. CDR3 length equals 15 residues. Germline V gene data show CDR1 as PRHDT and CDR2 as FYEKMQ (reference sequence). V lost 6 bases, J lost 0 bases, and 12 bases lay in between. The CDR3 DNA is TGTGCCAGCAGTCAAGGACGAGGCTCCTACAATGAGCAGTTCTTC. This encodes CASSQGRGSYNEQFF.

A remark on this clone: The junction departs from the called germline gene at one end, perhaps through a read error. V gene TRBV7-7 combines with J gene TRBJ1-5, with 7 bases lining up with TRBD1. CDR1 and CDR2 from the germline V gene are SSHAT and FNYEAQ (reference sequence). The CDR3 runs to 19 residues. CDR3 DNA: TGTGCTAGCAGCTTAAAGGGGATGATCGGGACAGAAAGCAATCAGCCCCAGCATTTT. Its protein is CASSLKGMIGTESNQPQHF.

The V gene is TRBV19, the J gene TRBJ2-1, with D possibly being TRBD2 (6 bases). CDR3 length: 15 amino acids. V was pared by 7 bases and J by 3 bases, with 16 bases between. Germline loops: CDR1 LNHDA, CDR2 SQIVND (reference sequence). The CDR3 reads CASKGGAGFYNEQFF. CDR3 in DNA: TGTGCCAGTAAGGGCGGGGCAGGGTTCTACAATGAGCAGTTCTTC.

This clone has only one observation. V is TRBV4-3 and J is TRBJ1-2; maybe TRBD1 (5 bases). The CDR3 spans 14 residues. Trimming cost V 0 bases and J 4 bases, with 9 bases left between them. CDR1 LGHNA and CDR2 YSLEER come from the germline V gene. The CDR3 coding sequence is TGCGCCAGCAGCCAAGAACAGGAGATCTATGGCTACACCTTC. This encodes CASSQEQEIYGYTF.

The count of this clone is one. The chain carries TRBV4-3 and TRBJ2-7; D remains unclear. V shed 4 bases and J shed 7 bases, with 20 bases lying between them. Germline V CDR1 and CDR2: LGHNA, YSLEER. The CDR3 is 15 amino acids. The CDR3 sequence is CASSLNRASSAEQYF. In nucleotides, the CDR3 is TGCGCCAGCAGCCTCAACCGGGCCTCAAGCGCGGAGCAGTACTTC.

The V call is TRBV9, the J call TRBJ1-2, with a weak D call TRBD1 (6 bases). The CDR3 runs to 16 residues. V was cut by 6 bases and J by 1 base, with 19 bases left in between. Per the germline V gene, CDR1 is SGDLS and CDR2 is YYNGEE. The CDR3 loop is CASNPGGGPYNYGYTF. CDR3 DNA sequence: TGTGCCAGCAACCCTGGGGGGGGGCCTTATAACTATGGCTACACCTTC.

CDR3 sequence: CASSPSDTEAFF. CDR3 in DNA: TGTGCCAGTAGTCCCTCAGACACTGAAGCTTTCTTT. The rearrangement links TRBV19 to TRBJ1-1; D remains unclear. V gave up 5 bases and J gave up 3 bases, with 7 bases separating them. Germline V gene lookup returns CDR1 LNHDA and CDR2 SQIVND (reference sequence). The CDR3 length is 12 residues.

The CDR3 nucleotides are TGCGCCAGCAGCCAAGGTTCCCCTCGACAGCTAGCAACTAATGAAAAACTGTTTTTT. Protein product: CASSQGSPRQLATNEKLFF. The chain links TRBV4-3 to TRBJ1-4, with D perhaps matching TRBD1 (5 bases). The germline V and J ends were trimmed by 1 base and 0 bases, with 18 bases remaining between them. The germline V gene encodes CDR1 LGHNA and CDR2 YSLEER. The length of the CDR3 is 19 residues.

This chain links TRBV28 with TRBJ1-2; perhaps TRBD1 as D (5 bases). The CDR3 is 14 residues long. The V and J ends lost 4 bases and 4 bases respectively, with 13 bases between them. The V gene's germline CDR1 is MDHEN and CDR2 SYDVKM. The CDR3 protein is CASSSPTETYGYTF. CDR3 nucleotide sequence: TGTGCCAGCAGTTCTCCGACAGAGACCTATGGCTACACCTTC.

The chain combines TRBV18 with TRBJ1-3, with D tentatively TRBD1 (6 bases). V was pared by 1 base and J by 2 bases, with 9 bases between. Germline V CDR1 and CDR2: KGHSH, LQKENI. The CDR3 runs to 15 residues. The CDR3 sequence: CASSPRNRAGNTIYF. In DNA form, the CDR3 reads TGTGCCAGCTCACCACGGAACAGGGCTGGAAACACCATATATTTT.

This clone was detected only once. V and J are TRBV2 and TRBJ1-4; 11 bases are a match to TRBD1. V shed 2 bases and J 7 bases; nucleotides not matched to a gene: 6. CDR3 length equals 16 residues. Germline V gene data show CDR1 as SNHLY and CDR2 as FYNNEI. For the CDR3, the DNA is TGTGCCAGCAGTGAATTGGGACAGGGGGGAGGTGAAAAACTGTTTTTT. This sequence encodes CASSELGQGGGEKLFF.